These 30 T cell receptor beta chains came from one sample sequenced in a study of Graves' ophthalmopathy and Graves' hyperthyroidism. RNA transcripts served as template for amplifying TCR beta CDR3 sequences. Second-round multiplex PCR followed a first-round RT-PCR using HTBI primers. TCRdb re-analysed the multiplex PCR reads in MiXCR, keeping a single row per CDR3 protein. The sample consists of more than 300,000 distinct CDR3 sequences, 15% of them appearing once. The sequenced sample consisted of peripheral blood. The receptors come from a woman under 30 with stable Graves' hyperthyroidism.

This clonotype was seen many times. The chain couples TRBV28 to TRBJ1-1; D is possibly TRBD1 (5 bases). Germline values: CDR1 MDHEN, CDR2 SYDVKM. Trimming left V 4 bases short and J 7 bases short, with 22 bases between. CDR3 size: 16 residues. The CDR3 is CASSSLGGTGVGEAFF. The DNA for the CDR3 is TGTGCCAGCAGTTCCCTCGGGGGGACCGGGGTCGGTGAAGCTTTCTTT.

This clonotype was recorded at least ten times. This rearrangement joins TRBV7-8 to TRBJ1-5; 7 bases map to TRBD1. J was trimmed by 1 base and V by 2 bases; bases with no gene match: 2. Germline V gene data show CDR1 as SGHVS and CDR2 as FQNEAQ. This CDR3 is built from 15 residues. The CDR3 region is CASSLQGQSNQPQHF. As DNA, the CDR3 is TGTGCCAGCAGCTTACAGGGACAGAGCAATCAGCCCCAGCATTTT.

The chain is built from TRBV18 and TRBJ2-7; 11 nucleotides agree with TRBD1. The CDR3 contains 19 residues. With 0 bases clipped from V and 5 bases from J, the junction kept 15 bases outside the gene matches. Germline values: CDR1 KGHSH, CDR2 LQKENI. The CDR3: CASSPPLGDPGQGAHEQYF. In nucleotides, the CDR3 is TGTGCCAGCTCACCACCTTTGGGGGACCCTGGACAGGGGGCTCACGAGCAGTACTTC.

This clonotype was found many times. V usage is TRBV6-5 and J usage is TRBJ1-5, with D perhaps TRBD1 (6 bases). The V end was cut by 0 bases, the J end by 4 bases, with 10 bases between. The CDR3 has 15 amino acids. Per the germline V gene, CDR1 is MNHEY and CDR2 is SVGAGI. The CDR3 loop is CASSYSGTRNQPQHF. For the CDR3, the DNA is TGTGCCAGCAGTTACTCTGGGACAAGAAATCAGCCCCAGCATTTT.

The V gene is TRBV19, the J gene TRBJ1-2; D unclear. Germline assignment: CDR1 LNHDA and CDR2 SQIVND (reference sequence). Trimming removed 9 bases from V and 8 bases from J, with 19 bases in between. There are 13 residues in the CDR3. CDR3: CASHPVGQGGYTF. The CDR3 DNA sequence: TGTGCCAGCCACCCCGTAGGGCAAGGAGGCTACACCTTC.

This clonotype was detected ten times or more. CDR3 loop: CASILGTPGTEAFF. In DNA form, the CDR3 reads TGTGCCAGCATCTTGGGCACCCCAGGCACTGAAGCTTTCTTT. The rearrangement links TRBV12-3 or TRBV12-4 to TRBJ1-1; D gene unclear. This CDR3 spans 14 amino acids. The V gene lost 7 bases and the J gene lost 4 bases, with 16 bases spanning the gap.

This clonotype was seen many times. The CDR3 region is CASQGPERYGELFF. CDR3 nucleotides: TGCGCCTCCCAGGGGCCAGAGCGGTACGGGGAGCTGTTTTTT. The chain uses TRBV10-1 and TRBJ2-2; D might be TRBD1 (6 bases). CDR1 and CDR2 (germline): WNHNN, SYGVQD (reference sequence). This CDR3 is built from 14 residues. V was pared by 11 bases and J by 7 bases, with 20 bases between.

This clonotype was seen many times. The gene calls are TRBV5-1 and TRBJ1-1; 7 bases align to TRBD1. The CDR3 is 15 residues long. The trim removed 2 bases at V and 4 bases at J, leaving 8 bases unmatched. The germline V gene has CDR1 SGHRS and CDR2 YFSETQ. The CDR3 coding sequence is TGCGCCAGCAGCTTTGAGGGGGCGCGAAGCACTGAAGCTTTCTTT. Its protein product is CASSFEGARSTEAFF.

This clonotype was seen repeatedly, ten times or more. The CDR3 protein is CATSDLGPRGVEQYF. In nucleotides, the CDR3 is TGTGCCACCAGTGATTTGGGCCCCCGCGGGGTCGAGCAGTACTTC. The chain links TRBV24-1 to TRBJ2-7, with D tentatively TRBD2 (6 bases). Germline V CDR1 and CDR2: KGHDR, SFDVKD. Trimming shortened V by 0 bases and J by 6 bases, and 14 bases separated the two germline ends. This CDR3 comprises 15 residues.

This clonotype was observed a few times. The V gene is TRBV12-3 or TRBV12-4, the J gene TRBJ2-7, with 8 bases aligning to TRBD1. The J segment lost 4 bases and the V segment lost 4 bases, leaving 9 bases of the junction unmatched. This CDR3 has 15 amino acids. The CDR3 spells CASSSPGTGDYEQYF. DNA for the CDR3: TGTGCCAGCAGTTCCCCCGGGACAGGAGATTACGAGCAGTACTTC.

Ten or more counts support this clonotype. The rearrangement uses TRBV2 and TRBJ2-5; possibly TRBD1 or TRBD2 for D (5 bases each). V shed 6 bases and J shed 5 bases, with 16 bases lying between them. Per the germline V gene, CDR1 is SNHLY and CDR2 is FYNNEI. The CDR3 is made up of 14 amino acids. The CDR3 region is CASRPGTKKETQYF. The CDR3 bases are TGTGCCAGCAGGCCCGGGACCAAGAAGGAGACCCAGTACTTC.

V and J are TRBV5-1 and TRBJ2-3, with 9 positions matching TRBD1. Germline CDR1 reads SGHRS; CDR2 reads YFSETQ. This CDR3 region has 16 residues. V was clipped by 4 bases and J by 1 base; unmatched bases: 7. The CDR3 DNA reads TGCGCCAGCAGCCTGGAACAGGGGGCACGCACAGATACGCAGTATTTT. It yields the protein CASSLEQGARTDTQYF.

This clonotype has at least ten counts. The V gene is TRBV7-2, the J gene TRBJ2-5; D is unclear. Germline V lookup: CDR1 SGHTA, CDR2 FQGNSA. The CDR3 contains 15 residues. Trimming pared 1 base from V and 4 bases from J, leaving 13 bases between. The CDR3 DNA reads TGTGCCAGCAGCTTAGTACTCAGAGGTGGAGAGACCCAGTACTTC. Translation gives CASSLVLRGGETQYF.

The genes are TRBV2 and TRBJ1-1; D is possibly TRBD1 (5 bases). CDR1 SNHLY and CDR2 FYNNEI come from the germline V gene. V was trimmed by 4 bases and J by 5 bases, leaving 11 bases between them. The CDR3 has 13 amino acids. CDR3 in amino acids: CASSGSGKTEAFF. In nucleotides, the CDR3 is TGTGCCAGCAGTGGTTCAGGGAAGACTGAAGCTTTCTTT.

This clonotype was counted many times. V gene TRBV7-2 combines with J gene TRBJ1-6; no reliable D call. Trimming cost V 0 bases and J 9 bases, with 3 bases left between them. Germline-derived CDR1 and CDR2 are SGHTA and FQGNSA. The CDR3 has 12 amino acids. The CDR3 region has the DNA TGTGCCAGCAGCTTAGCGACTTCACCCCTCCACTTT. Translating it yields CASSLATSPLHF. Combining the CDR3 with reference TRBV7-2 and TRBJ1-6 gives the whole variable domain GAGVSQSPSNKVTEKGKDVELRCDPISGHTALYWYRQSLGQGLEFLIYFQGNSAPDKSGLPSDRFSAERTGGSVSTLTIQRTQQEDSAVYLCASSLATSPLHFGNGTRLTVT.

This clonotype showed up just a few times. The V call is TRBV7-2, the J call TRBJ1-1; TRBD1 might be the D (5 bases). The CDR3 is 14 residues long. CDR1 and CDR2 from the germline V gene are SGHTA and FQGNSA. With 2 bases removed from V and 4 bases from J, the gap between germline ends came to 11 bases. The CDR3 loop reads CASSLNGGITEAFF. The CDR3 nucleotides read TGTGCCAGCAGCTTAAATGGGGGGATCACTGAAGCTTTCTTT.

A word on this clonotype: A much bigger clone sits one base away, suggesting this may be a read error. V and J are TRBV6-1 and TRBJ2-2; unclear D gene. The germline CDR1 and CDR2 sequences are MNHNS and SASEGT. V lost 6 bases to trimming and J lost 7 bases, with 18 bases between them. The CDR3 has 15 residues. CDR3 coding DNA: TGTGCCAGCAGCACGACGGGCTCCCTGTACGGGGAGCTGTTTTTT. It translates to CASSTTGSLYGELFF.

This clonotype was detected many times. This chain uses TRBV27 with TRBJ1-1, with TRBD1 identical over 8 bases. The trim removed 5 bases at V and 3 bases at J, leaving 11 bases unmatched. Germline CDR1 reads MNHEY; CDR2 reads SMNVEV (reference sequence). CDR3 size: 16 residues. CDR3 in amino acids: CASSHSKPGQDTEAFF. The CDR3, as DNA: TGTGCCAGCAGTCACTCCAAGCCGGGACAGGACACTGAAGCTTTCTTT.

This clonotype came up many times. The CDR3 nucleotides are TGTGCCAGCACCATAGGTAGGGCTACTGAAGCTTTCTTT. Protein product: CASTIGRATEAFF. The rearrangement links TRBV7-2 to TRBJ1-1; D not certain. Trimming stripped 7 bases from V and 5 bases from J, with 14 bases between. CDR3 length: 13 residues. Germline CDR1 is SGHTA and CDR2 is FQGNSA. Complete variable domain (other parts from reference TRBV7-2 and TRBJ1-1): GAGVSQSPSNKVTEKGKDVELRCDPISGHTALYWYRQSLGQGLEFLIYFQGNSAPDKSGLPSDRFSAERTGGSVSTLTIQRTQQEDSAVYLCASTIGRATEAFFGQGTRLTVV.

This clonotype was detected ten times or more. V is TRBV24-1 and J is TRBJ1-2; D gene uncertain. CDR3 size: 11 residues. Germline loops: CDR1 KGHDR, CDR2 SFDVKD. Trimming took off 3 bases at V and 8 bases at J, with 6 bases between the two ends. The CDR3 reads CATSDGVGYTF. The CDR3 region has the DNA TGTGCCACCAGTGATGGGGTAGGCTACACCTTC.

In this sample, this clonotype turned up a few times. The V and J genes are TRBV4-2 and TRBJ2-7; no reliable D call. Trimming pared 1 base from V and 0 bases from J, leaving 10 bases between. The CDR3 has 15 residues. Germline loops: CDR1 LGHNA, CDR2 YNFKEQ. CDR3 coding DNA: TGTGCCAGCAGCCAAGTTTACGGTGGCTCCTACGAGCAGTACTTC. This encodes CASSQVYGGSYEQYF.

Ten or more counts support this clonotype. The chain joins TRBV6-5 to TRBJ2-7, with 12 bases fitting TRBD2. Looked up from germline, CDR1 is MNHEY and CDR2 is SVGAGI. The CDR3 is made up of 20 amino acids. The V and J ends lost 5 bases and 6 bases, in that order; junction bases with no gene match: 23. In nucleotides, the CDR3 is TGTGCCAGCAGTCCACGGCCCTCAGGGGCCCCGGGACTAGCGGGCCCCGAGCAGTACTTC. This gives the protein CASSPRPSGAPGLAGPEQYF.

The genes are TRBV7-9 and TRBJ1-2; 7 nucleotides line up with TRBD1. V shed 6 bases, J shed 8 bases, and the junction held 12 bases outside the gene matches. The CDR3 totals 14 residues. Germline CDR1 SEHNR, CDR2 FQNEAQ (reference sequence). For the CDR3, the DNA is TGTGCCAGCAGTCTAACAGGGACAGACGGGGGCTACACCTTC. Its translation: CASSLTGTDGGYTF.

This clonotype has ten or more counts. This chain joins TRBV12-3 or TRBV12-4 and TRBJ2-7; a possible D gene is TRBD1 (6 bases). Trimming shortened V by 7 bases and J by 0 bases, and 13 bases separated the two germline ends. CDR3 size: 14 residues. The CDR3: CASNRAGASYEQYF. CDR3 DNA: TGTGCCAGCAATCGGGCAGGGGCCTCCTACGAGCAGTACTTC.

The V and J genes are TRBV3-1 and TRBJ1-5, with D perhaps matching TRBD1 (5 bases). V lost 5 bases, J lost 0 bases, and 23 bases lay in between. This CDR3 has 19 amino acids. Germline CDR1 reads LGHDT; CDR2 reads YNNKEL (reference sequence). As DNA, the CDR3 is TGTGCCAGCAGCGCTTGGGACGTTTCGTCCGAATATAGCAATCAGCCCCAGCATTTT. It codes for CASSAWDVSSEYSNQPQHF.

This clonotype was recorded many times. The V call is TRBV19, the J call TRBJ1-5, with unresolved D. The CDR3 sequence is 15 residues long. Trimming took off 8 bases at V and 4 bases at J, with 18 bases between the two ends. Germline V gene sequence: CDR1 LNHDA, CDR2 SQIVND (reference sequence). The CDR3 is CASSIPGKENQPQHF. Here the CDR3 DNA reads TGTGCCAGTTCAATCCCGGGGAAGGAGAATCAGCCCCAGCATTTT.

This clonotype has at least ten counts. This chain uses TRBV5-1 with TRBJ1-1, with D perhaps matching TRBD1 (6 bases). The germline V gene has CDR1 SGHRS and CDR2 YFSETQ. The CDR3 has 21 amino acids. V was shortened by 0 bases and J by 3 bases, with 30 bases between the two germline ends. CDR3 sequence reads: CASSLGLRQAGELSSDTEAFF. DNA of the CDR3: TGCGCCAGCAGCTTGGGCTTAAGACAGGCAGGGGAATTATCGTCGGACACTGAAGCTTTCTTT.

The J gene is TRBJ1-1, the V gene TRBV19; D gene unclear. Germline V gene lookup returns CDR1 LNHDA and CDR2 SQIVND (reference sequence). The CDR3 sequence is 14 residues long. Trimming removed 5 bases from V and 6 bases from J, with 16 bases in between. CDR3 sequence reads: CASSLPGLNPEAFF. Written as DNA, the CDR3 is TGTGCCAGTAGTCTCCCGGGTTTAAATCCTGAAGCTTTCTTT.

This clonotype was recorded many times. This chain uses TRBV7-2 with TRBJ1-2, with D perhaps matching TRBD1 (6 bases). Trimming shortened V by 0 bases and J by 2 bases, and 13 bases separated the two germline ends. This CDR3 is built from 16 residues. Germline V lookup: CDR1 SGHTA, CDR2 FQGNSA. CDR3 residues: CASSLALQGGNYGYTF. CDR3 coding DNA: TGTGCCAGCAGCTTAGCGTTACAGGGAGGGAACTATGGCTACACCTTC.

In its sample, this clonotype was seen a few times. CDR3 region: CASSWGGVYTNTEAFF. CDR3 bases: TGTGCCAGCAGCTGGGGAGGGGTTTATACGAACACTGAAGCTTTCTTT. The chain employs TRBV5-5 and TRBJ1-1; D may be TRBD1 (5 bases). Trimming removed 3 bases from V and 1 base from J, with 16 bases in between. CDR1 is SGHKS and CDR2 is YYEKEE in the germline V gene (reference sequence). The CDR3 is 16 amino acids.